This is a list of T cell receptor beta chains from one sample in a study of blood T cells in healthy people across ages. TCRdb reprocessed the 5' RACE reads with MiXCR, giving one entry per CDR3 protein. Of more than 600,000 distinct CDR3 sequences in the sample, 20% to 25% were seen once. This sample also appeared in a second study, on T cells of mothers and their children.

Sequenced material: blood. All receptors derive from a boy between 5 and 17 years old in good health. The CDR3 runs from the conserved cysteine through the conserved F or W. Fields, in order: V gene, D gene, J gene, clone size, CDR3 DNA, CDR3 protein. D genes are given only for firm matches. A row's size may be missing; if present it is once, few, many or a size class.

v_gene: TRBV5-1; d_gene: -; j_gene: TRBJ2-5; abundance: -; CDR3nt: TGCGCCAGCAGCCTCGTGGGGGGCTCAGAGACCCAGTACTTC; CDR3aa: CASSLVGGSETQYF
v_gene: TRBV20-1; d_gene: TRBD2; j_gene: TRBJ2-5; abundance: -; CDR3nt: TGCAGTGCCGTCCCGGAGGTCCTAGCGGGGTTCCAAGAGACCCAGTACTTC; CDR3aa: CSAVPEVLAGFQETQYF
v_gene: TRBV7-8; d_gene: -; j_gene: TRBJ1-2; abundance: -; CDR3nt: TGTGCCAGCAGCTCACTATACAACATAAGGGGAGGCTACACCTTC; CDR3aa: CASSSLYNIRGGYTF
v_gene: TRBV5-1; d_gene: -; j_gene: TRBJ1-1; abundance: few; CDR3nt: TGCGCCAGCAGCTACGACATGAACACTGAAGCTTTCTTT; CDR3aa: CASSYDMNTEAFF
v_gene: TRBV20-1; d_gene: -; j_gene: TRBJ2-1; abundance: -; CDR3nt: TGCAGTGCTAGAGACGCTAGCTCCTACAATGAGCAGTTCTTC; CDR3aa: CSARDASSYNEQFF
v_gene: TRBV3-1; d_gene: TRBD1; j_gene: TRBJ2-5; abundance: few; CDR3nt: TGTGCCAGCAGCAGAACTTACAGGGGAGAGACCCAGTACTTC; CDR3aa: CASSRTYRGETQYF
v_gene: TRBV20-1; d_gene: -; j_gene: TRBJ1-2; abundance: -; CDR3nt: TGCAGTGCCCGCGGCGGTGAGTCCGGCTATGGCTACACCTTC; CDR3aa: CSARGGESGYGYTF
v_gene: TRBV28; d_gene: -; j_gene: TRBJ2-5; abundance: -; CDR3nt: TGTGCCAGCAGCACGGGACCACCTCAGAAGACCCAGTACTTC; CDR3aa: CASSTGPPQKTQYF
v_gene: TRBV3-1; d_gene: -; j_gene: TRBJ2-1; abundance: few; CDR3nt: TGTGCCAGCAGCCCCCGGGGGCTCCCGGCCGAGCAGTTCTTC; CDR3aa: CASSPRGLPAEQFF
v_gene: TRBV20-1; d_gene: TRBD1; j_gene: TRBJ2-2; abundance: -; CDR3nt: TGCAGTGCTCACAGGGGGAACACCGGGGAGCTGTTTTTT; CDR3aa: CSAHRGNTGELFF
v_gene: TRBV7-9; d_gene: -; j_gene: TRBJ2-1; abundance: once; CDR3nt: TGTGCCAGCAGCTTAATCCCCAGGGATGAGCAGTTCTTC; CDR3aa: CASSLIPRDEQFF
v_gene: TRBV29-1; d_gene: -; j_gene: TRBJ1-2; abundance: few; CDR3nt: TGCAGCGTTGAGGGGACATTCAACTTC; CDR3aa: CSVEGTFNF